This T cell receptor beta chain is drawn from a study of shared clonotypes between healthy human individuals. The study, taken as a whole, reports: The study found approximately 5% of naive CD4 clonotypes shared across several donors.

The table lists this clone with a count of one. The antigen remains undetermined. Naive CD4+ cells were CD45RA-selected; the remaining cells were memory. Some clones are missing from TCRdb's copy, which holds only in-frame ones; the method was immunoSEQ multiplex PCR. The repertoire holds under 2,500,000 clones, with 90% to 96% as singletons. Trimming took off 0 bases at V and 0 bases at J, with 12 bases between the two ends. Germline CDR1 and CDR2: KGHSH and LQKENI. The CDR3 length is 16 residues. This TCR was recovered from a man between 18 and 35 years old in good health. Material: naive CD4+ T cells sorted from blood. Subset reported: CD45RA+ positively selected. This chain uses TRBV18 with TRBJ2-7; unclear D gene. CDR3 nucleotide sequence: TGTGCCAGCTCACCACCCGGGTTAACAAGCTCCTACGAGCAGTACTTC. It encodes CASSPPGLTSSYEQYF.